This T cell receptor beta chain is drawn from a study of blood T cells in healthy people across ages. A sample-barcoded 5' primer and a J-beta primer mix were used in a second PCR of roughly 7 to 11 cycles. MiXCR, applied by TCRdb to the 5' RACE reads, yields one record per CDR3 protein. The sample shows 1.5 million to 2 million distinct CDR3 sequences, around half of them seen only once. CDR1 is LGHDT and CDR2 is YNNKEL in the germline V gene (reference sequence). The junction had 17 bases not matched to a gene; V was cut back by 5 bases and J by 10 bases. The CDR3 covers 15 residues. The J gene is TRBJ2-7, the V gene TRBV3-1, with 7 bases matching TRBD2. Sequencing was performed on blood. The TCR originated in a woman in her 40s in good health. The chain's CDR3 is CASSDHGRDSVSQYF. The DNA for the CDR3 is TGTGCCAGCAGCGACCATGGGAGGGACTCCGTGTCCCAGTACTTC.